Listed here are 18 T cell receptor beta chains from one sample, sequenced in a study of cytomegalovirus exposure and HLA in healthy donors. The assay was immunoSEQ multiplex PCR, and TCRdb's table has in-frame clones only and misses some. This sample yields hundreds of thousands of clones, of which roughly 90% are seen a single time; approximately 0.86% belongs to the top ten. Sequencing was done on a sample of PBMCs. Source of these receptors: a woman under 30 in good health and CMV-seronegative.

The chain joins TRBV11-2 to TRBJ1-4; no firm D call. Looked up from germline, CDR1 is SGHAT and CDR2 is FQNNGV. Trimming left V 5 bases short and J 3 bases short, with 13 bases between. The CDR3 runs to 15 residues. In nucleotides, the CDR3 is TGTGCCAGCAGCCCCCAGACATTGGCTAATGAAAAACTGTTTTTT. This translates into CASSPQTLANEKLFF.

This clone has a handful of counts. For the CDR3, the DNA is TGTGCCAGCACCCTCCCGGGACAGGCGGGGGAGCAGTACTTC. As protein: CASTLPGQAGEQYF. The chain carries TRBV28 and TRBJ2-7; 8 bases agree with TRBD1. The V gene end was trimmed by 7 bases and the J gene end by 7 bases; junction bases not matched to a gene: 12. This CDR3 comprises 14 residues. Germline CDR1 MDHEN, CDR2 SYDVKM.

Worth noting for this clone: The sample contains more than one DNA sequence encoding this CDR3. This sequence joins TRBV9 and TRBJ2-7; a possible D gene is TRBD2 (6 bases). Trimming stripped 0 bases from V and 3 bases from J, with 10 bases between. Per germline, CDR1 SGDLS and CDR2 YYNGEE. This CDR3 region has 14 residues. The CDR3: CASSVAAGSYEQYF. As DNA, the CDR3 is TGTGCCAGCAGCGTAGCGGCGGGGAGCTACGAGCAGTACTTC.

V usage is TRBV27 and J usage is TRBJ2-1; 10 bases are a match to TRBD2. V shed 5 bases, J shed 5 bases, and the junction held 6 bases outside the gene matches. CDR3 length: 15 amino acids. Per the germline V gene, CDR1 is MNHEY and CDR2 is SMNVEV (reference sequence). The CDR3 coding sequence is TGTGCCAGCAGTGAATTAGCGGGAGGCCACAATGAGCAGTTCTTC. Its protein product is CASSELAGGHNEQFF.

CDR3 amino acids: CASRERGRDRPWISSTDTQYF. CDR3 DNA sequence: TGTGCCAGCAGGGAAAGGGGCCGGGACAGGCCCTGGATATCAAGCACAGATACGCAGTATTTT. This chain uses TRBV6-1 with TRBJ2-3, with 8 bases lining up with TRBD1. CDR3 length: 21 residues. V trimming: 6 bases; J trimming: 0 bases; junction bases outside the gene matches: 23. CDR1 and CDR2 from the germline V gene are MNHNS and SASEGT.

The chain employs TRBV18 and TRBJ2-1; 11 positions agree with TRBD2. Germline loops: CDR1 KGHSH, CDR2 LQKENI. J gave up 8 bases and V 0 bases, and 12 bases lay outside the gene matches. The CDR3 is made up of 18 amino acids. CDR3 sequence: CASSPPLAGDWGGDEQFF. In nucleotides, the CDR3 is TGTGCCAGCTCACCACCACTAGCGGGAGACTGGGGAGGCGATGAGCAGTTCTTC. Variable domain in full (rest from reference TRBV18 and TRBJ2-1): NAGVMQNPRHLVRRRGQEARLRCSPMKGHSHVYWYRQLPEEGLKFMVYLQKENIIDESGMPKERFSAEFPKEGPSILRIQQVVRGDSAAYFCASSPPLAGDWGGDEQFFGPGTRLTVL.

CDR3 DNA: TGTGCCAGCAGCGCGAGCGGGAGCAGTCAAGAGACCCAGTACTTC. Amino acids: CASSASGSSQETQYF. The chain carries TRBV9 and TRBJ2-5, with 8 bases fitting TRBD2. Germline V gives CDR1 SGDLS, CDR2 YYNGEE. Unmatched junction bases numbered 6, after V lost 3 bases and J lost 2 bases. The CDR3 is 15 amino acids.

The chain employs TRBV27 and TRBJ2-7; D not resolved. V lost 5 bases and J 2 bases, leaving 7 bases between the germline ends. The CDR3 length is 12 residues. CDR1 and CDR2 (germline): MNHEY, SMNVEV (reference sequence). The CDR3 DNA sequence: TGTGCCAGCAGTAGCGCTCCCTACGAGCAGTACTTC. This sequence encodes CASSSAPYEQYF.

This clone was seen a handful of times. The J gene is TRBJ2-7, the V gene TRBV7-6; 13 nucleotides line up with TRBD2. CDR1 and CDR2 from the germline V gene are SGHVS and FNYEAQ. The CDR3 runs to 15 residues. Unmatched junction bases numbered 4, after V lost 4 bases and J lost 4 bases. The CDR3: CASSSWTSGSYEQYF. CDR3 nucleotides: TGTGCCAGCAGCTCTTGGACTAGCGGGAGTTACGAGCAGTACTTC. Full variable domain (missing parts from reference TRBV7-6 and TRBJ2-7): GAGVSQSPRYKVTKRGQDVALRCDPISGHVSLYWYRQALGQGPEFLTYFNYEAQQDKSGLPNDRFSAERPEGSISTLTIQRTEQRDSAMYRCASSSWTSGSYEQYFGPGTRLTVT.

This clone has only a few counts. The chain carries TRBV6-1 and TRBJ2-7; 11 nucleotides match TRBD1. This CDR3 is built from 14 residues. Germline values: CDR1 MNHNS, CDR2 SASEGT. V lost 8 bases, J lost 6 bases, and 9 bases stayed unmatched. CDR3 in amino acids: CASLPDRGQGEQYF. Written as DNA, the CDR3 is TGTGCCAGCCTCCCGGACAGGGGGCAGGGCGAGCAGTACTTC.

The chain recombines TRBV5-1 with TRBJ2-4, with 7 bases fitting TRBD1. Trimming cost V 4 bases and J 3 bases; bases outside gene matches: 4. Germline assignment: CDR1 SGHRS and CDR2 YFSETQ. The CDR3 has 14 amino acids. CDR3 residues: CASSNRDSKNIQYF. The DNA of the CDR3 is TGCGCCAGCAGCAACCGGGACAGCAAAAACATTCAGTACTTC.

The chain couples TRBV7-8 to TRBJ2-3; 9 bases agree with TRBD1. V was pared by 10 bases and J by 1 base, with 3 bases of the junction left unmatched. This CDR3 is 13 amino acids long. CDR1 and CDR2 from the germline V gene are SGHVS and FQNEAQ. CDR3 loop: CATRDRGTDTQYF. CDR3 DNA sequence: TGTGCCACCCGGGACAGGGGCACAGATACGCAGTATTTT.

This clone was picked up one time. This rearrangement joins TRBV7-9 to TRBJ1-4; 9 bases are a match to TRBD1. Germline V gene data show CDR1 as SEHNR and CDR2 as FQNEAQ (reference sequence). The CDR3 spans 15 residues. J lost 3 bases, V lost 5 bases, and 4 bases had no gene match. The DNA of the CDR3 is TGTGCCAGCAGCCCCCGGACAGGGGCTAATGAAAAACTGTTTTTT. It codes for CASSPRTGANEKLFF.

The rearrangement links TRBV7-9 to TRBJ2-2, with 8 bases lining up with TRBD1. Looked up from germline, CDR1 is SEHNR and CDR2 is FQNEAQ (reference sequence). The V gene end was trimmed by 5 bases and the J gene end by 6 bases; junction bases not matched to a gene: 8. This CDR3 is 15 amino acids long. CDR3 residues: CASSRKTGESGELFF. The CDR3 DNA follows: TGTGCCAGCAGCCGAAAGACAGGGGAATCCGGGGAGCTGTTTTTT.

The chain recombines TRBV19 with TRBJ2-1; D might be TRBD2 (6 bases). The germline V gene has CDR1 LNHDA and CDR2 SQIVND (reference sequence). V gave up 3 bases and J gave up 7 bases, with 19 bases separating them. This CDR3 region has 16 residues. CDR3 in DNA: TGTGCCAGTAGTATTTTATTGTCGGGTGCGGGGAATGAGCAGTTCTTC. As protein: CASSILLSGAGNEQFF.

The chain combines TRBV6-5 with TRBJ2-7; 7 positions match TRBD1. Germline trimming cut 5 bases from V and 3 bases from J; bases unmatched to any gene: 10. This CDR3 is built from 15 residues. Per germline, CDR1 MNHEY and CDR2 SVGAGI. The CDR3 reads CASSQKTGLSYEQYF. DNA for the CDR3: TGTGCCAGCAGTCAGAAGACAGGGTTGAGCTACGAGCAGTACTTC.

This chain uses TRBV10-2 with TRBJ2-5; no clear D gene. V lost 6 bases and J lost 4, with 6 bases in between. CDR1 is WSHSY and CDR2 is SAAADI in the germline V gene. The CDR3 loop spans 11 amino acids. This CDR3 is CASSQSETQYF. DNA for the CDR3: TGCGCCAGCAGCCAGTCAGAGACCCAGTACTTC.

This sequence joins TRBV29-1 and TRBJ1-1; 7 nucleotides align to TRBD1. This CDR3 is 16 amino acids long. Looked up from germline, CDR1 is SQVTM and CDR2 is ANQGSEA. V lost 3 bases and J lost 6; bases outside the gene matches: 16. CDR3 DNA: TGCAGCGTTGATGGTGACAGGGAATCGGTCCGTTCTGAAGCTTTCTTT. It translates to CSVDGDRESVRSEAFF.